This T cell receptor (beta chain) was identified in a study of control samples from healthy donors and cancer patients. Libraries were prepared by immunoSEQ multiplex PCR; TCRdb keeps only in-frame clonotypes and omits some of them. The sample gives 350,000 to 450,000 clones, 90% of which show up once; 5% to 7% is in the top ten. The V end was cut by 4 bases, the J end by 3 bases, with 10 bases between. CDR1 is SQVTM and CDR2 is ANQGSEA in the germline V gene. The CDR3 extends over 12 amino acids. The chain recombines TRBV29-1 with TRBJ2-7, with D unclear. This sequence originates from a man between 40 and 49 years old with head and neck cancer. Sequencing was carried out using PBMCs. CDR3 loop: CSVGVALYEQYF. For the CDR3, the DNA is TGCAGCGTTGGGGTAGCCCTCTACGAGCAGTACTTC.